This T cell receptor (beta chain) is drawn from a study of T-cell memory formation after mild COVID-19. At the level of the study: Largely, TCR clusters stayed within a single donor.

Whole-study findings and limits: Clones that shrank (day 15 to 85) were balanced CD4/CD8, whereas later expanders leaned CD4+. Contracting CD8+ clones were enriched in EMRA, CD4+ mainly in CM and EM.

For this clonotype: Its antigen is unidentified.

Constant-segment primers served in 5'RACE that generated TCR alpha and TCR beta cDNA libraries bearing sample barcodes and UMIs. TCRdb used MiXCR to reprocess the 5' RACE reads, holding one entry per CDR3 protein. The repertoire has 250,000 or so distinct CDR3 sequences, roughly 17% of them found once; the top ten carry 23%. The sequenced sample consisted of PBMCs or a T cell subset sorted from them (not recorded which). This receptor was taken from a man between 18 and 35 years old who had mild COVID-19 (a few samples of this study predate the infection). Cell type and time point are not known.

This chain's CDR3 is CASSQDGTLRTDTQYF. CDR3 coding DNA: TGCGCCAGCAGCCAAGACGGGACTCTCCGCACAGATACGCAGTATTTT. J is TRBJ2-3 and V is TRBV4-1; possible D gene TRBD2, 6 bases. The V end was cut by 0 bases, the J end by 1 base, with 11 bases between. The CDR3 loop spans 16 amino acids. Looked up from germline, CDR1 is MGHRA and CDR2 is YSYEKL.